These T cell receptor beta chains were read from a single sample in a study of OX40 agonist ivuxolimab in advanced cancers. Generated by immunoSEQ multiplex PCR, the TCRdb table keeps only in-frame clones and is missing some. This sample has tens of thousands of clones, with 75% to 90% found just once. Sequencing used CD4+ or CD8+ T cells sorted from blood, obtained in a trial of the OX40 agonist ivuxolimab. These receptors were collected from an adult with an advanced solid tumor such as melanoma, head and neck, liver or kidney cancer. Both conserved end residues are part of each CDR3. D genes are given only for firm matches. The size field is filled for only some rows; it gives once, few, many or a size class.

clone_size: .
v_call: TRBV27
d_call: .
j_call: TRBJ2-7
cdr3_length: 15
cdr3_aa: CASSLGRQANYEQYF
cdr3_nt: TGTGCCAGCAGTTTAGGCAGACAGGCCAACTACGAGCAGTACTTC

clone_size: .
v_call: TRBV11-2
d_call: .
j_call: TRBJ2-3
cdr3_length: 12
cdr3_aa: CASSLVADTQYF
cdr3_nt: TGTGCCAGCAGCTTAGTAGCGGATACGCAGTATTTT

clone_size: .
v_call: TRBV15
d_call: .
j_call: TRBJ2-5
cdr3_length: 13
cdr3_aa: CATSREWGETQYF
cdr3_nt: TGTGCCACCAGCAGAGAATGGGGAGAGACCCAGTACTTC

clone_size: few
v_call: TRBV7-9
d_call: TRBD2
j_call: TRBJ2-7
cdr3_length: 15
cdr3_aa: CASSFSGTSIDEQYF
cdr3_nt: TGTGCCAGCAGCTTCTCGGGGACTAGCATCGACGAGCAGTACTTC

clone_size: .
v_call: TRBV7-6
d_call: .
j_call: TRBJ1-1
cdr3_length: 14
cdr3_aa: CASSLAPGATEAFF
cdr3_nt: TGTGCCAGCAGCTTAGCGCCAGGGGCCACTGAAGCTTTCTTT

clone_size: .
v_call: TRBV10-3
d_call: .
j_call: TRBJ2-7
cdr3_length: 15
cdr3_aa: CAISEWDRQVYEQYF
cdr3_nt: TGTGCCATCAGTGAGTGGGACCGTCAGGTGTACGAGCAGTACTTC

clone_size: few
v_call: TRBV30
d_call: TRBD2
j_call: TRBJ2-7
cdr3_length: 16
cdr3_aa: CAWSVQWRERSYEQYF
cdr3_nt: TGTGCCTGGAGTGTACAATGGCGGGAGCGCTCCTACGAGCAGTACTTC

clone_size: .
v_call: TRBV11-3
d_call: .
j_call: TRBJ1-1
cdr3_length: 14
cdr3_aa: CASSPSHRNTEAFF
cdr3_nt: TGTGCCAGCAGCCCATCACACCGGAACACTGAAGCTTTCTTT

clone_size: .
v_call: TRBV28
d_call: .
j_call: TRBJ2-7
cdr3_length: 14
cdr3_aa: CASSLFRWGYEQYF
cdr3_nt: TGTGCCAGCAGTTTATTCAGGTGGGGCTACGAGCAGTACTTC

clone_size: .
v_call: TRBV6-6
d_call: TRBD1
j_call: TRBJ1-5
cdr3_length: 14
cdr3_aa: CASTNKDRQWAQHF
cdr3_nt: TGTGCCAGCACCAACAAGGACAGGCAATGGGCCCAGCATTTT

clone_size: few
v_call: TRBV6-1
d_call: .
j_call: TRBJ2-6
cdr3_length: 17
cdr3_aa: CASSEDAVISGANVLTF
cdr3_nt: TGTGCCAGCAGTGAAGACGCAGTCATCTCTGGGGCCAACGTCCTGACTTTC

clone_size: .
v_call: TRBV27
d_call: TRBD2
j_call: TRBJ2-1
cdr3_length: 17
cdr3_aa: CASSKATSGSSYNEQFF
cdr3_nt: TGTGCCAGCAGTAAGGCGACTAGCGGGAGCTCCTACAATGAGCAGTTCTTC

clone_size: .
v_call: TRBV6-5
d_call: .
j_call: TRBJ2-7
cdr3_length: 15
cdr3_aa: CASSYSTRGEYEQYF
cdr3_nt: TGTGCCAGCAGTTACTCAACCAGGGGCGAATACGAGCAGTACTTC

clone_size: .
v_call: TRBV7-6
d_call: .
j_call: TRBJ2-3
cdr3_length: 15
cdr3_aa: CASSLAEVATDTQYF
cdr3_nt: TGTGCCAGCAGCTTAGCGGAGGTAGCAACAGATACGCAGTATTTT

clone_size: .
v_call: TRBV19
d_call: .
j_call: TRBJ2-7
cdr3_length: 13
cdr3_aa: CASSIGFGNEQYF
cdr3_nt: TGTGCCAGTAGTATAGGGTTCGGGAACGAGCAGTACTTC

clone_size: once
v_call: TRBV28
d_call: .
j_call: TRBJ2-5
cdr3_length: 17
cdr3_aa: CASSFWRYEGRQETQYF
cdr3_nt: TGTGCCAGCAGTTTTTGGCGGTATGAGGGTCGGCAAGAGACCCAGTACTTC

clone_size: .
v_call: TRBV7-9
d_call: .
j_call: TRBJ1-4
cdr3_length: 12
cdr3_aa: CASSRGEEKLFF
cdr3_nt: TGTGCCAGCAGCCGGGGGGAGGAAAAACTGTTTTTT

clone_size: .
v_call: TRBV4-1
d_call: TRBD1
j_call: TRBJ2-7
cdr3_length: 18
cdr3_aa: CASSQESLVADRVYEQYF
cdr3_nt: TGCGCCAGCAGCCAAGAAAGTTTGGTCGCGGACAGGGTCTACGAGCAGTACTTC

clone_size: few
v_call: TRBV5-6
d_call: TRBD2
j_call: TRBJ2-1
cdr3_length: 13
cdr3_aa: CASSRSGYNEQFF
cdr3_nt: TGTGCCAGCAGCCGTAGCGGGTACAATGAGCAGTTCTTC

clone_size: .
v_call: TRBV9
d_call: .
j_call: TRBJ2-5
cdr3_length: 15
cdr3_aa: CASSVAARPQETQYF
cdr3_nt: TGTGCCAGCAGCGTAGCGGCTAGACCCCAAGAGACCCAGTACTTC

clone_size: once
v_call: TRBV28
d_call: .
j_call: TRBJ1-1
cdr3_length: 16
cdr3_aa: CASSVPPGRMNTEAFF
cdr3_nt: TGTGCCAGCAGTGTCCCTCCAGGTAGAATGAACACTGAAGCTTTCTTT

clone_size: .
v_call: TRBV2
d_call: TRBD2
j_call: TRBJ2-1
cdr3_length: 16
cdr3_aa: CASSVSSGRFSTEQFF
cdr3_nt: TGTGCCAGCAGTGTCTCGAGCGGGAGGTTTTCTACGGAGCAGTTCTTC

clone_size: .
v_call: TRBV19
d_call: .
j_call: TRBJ1-1
cdr3_length: 15
cdr3_aa: CASSIPWQLNTEAFF
cdr3_nt: TGTGCCAGTAGTATTCCGTGGCAGTTGAACACTGAAGCTTTCTTT

clone_size: .
v_call: TRBV29-1
d_call: .
j_call: TRBJ1-2
cdr3_length: 11
cdr3_aa: CSVVSTSGYTF
cdr3_nt: TGCAGCGTTGTTTCGACGAGTGGCTACACCTTC

clone_size: once
v_call: TRBV7-2
d_call: .
j_call: TRBJ2-1
cdr3_length: 15
cdr3_aa: CASSSETGPINEQFF
cdr3_nt: TGTGCCAGCAGCTCTGAAACGGGACCAATCAATGAGCAGTTCTTC

clone_size: .
v_call: TRBV28
d_call: .
j_call: TRBJ1-2
cdr3_length: 14
cdr3_aa: CASSHRVTNYGYTF
cdr3_nt: TGTGCCAGCAGCCACAGGGTCACTAACTATGGCTACACCTTC

clone_size: .
v_call: TRBV27
d_call: .
j_call: TRBJ2-7
cdr3_length: 14
cdr3_aa: CASTMRGRPYEQYF
cdr3_nt: TGTGCCAGCACTATGAGGGGCAGGCCCTACGAGCAGTACTTC

clone_size: few
v_call: TRBV4-3
d_call: TRBD1
j_call: TRBJ2-2
cdr3_length: 16
cdr3_aa: CASSLGTGQNTGELFF
cdr3_nt: TGCGCCAGCAGCCTAGGGACAGGCCAGAACACCGGGGAGCTGTTTTTT

clone_size: .
v_call: TRBV10-2
d_call: .
j_call: TRBJ2-5
cdr3_length: 14
cdr3_aa: CASRGYGNQETQYF
cdr3_nt: TGCGCCAGCCGGGGGTACGGGAACCAAGAGACCCAGTACTTC

clone_size: .
v_call: TRBV6-1
d_call: .
j_call: TRBJ2-2
cdr3_length: 16
cdr3_aa: CASSEAYRTVAGELFF
cdr3_nt: TGTGCCAGCAGTGAAGCATACAGGACGGTCGCCGGGGAGCTGTTTTTT

clone_size: .
v_call: TRBV5-4
d_call: TRBD2
j_call: TRBJ2-1
cdr3_length: 12
cdr3_aa: CASSWEGNEQFF
cdr3_nt: TGTGCCAGCAGCTGGGAGGGCAATGAGCAGTTCTTC

clone_size: .
v_call: TRBV19
d_call: .
j_call: TRBJ1-2
cdr3_length: 14
cdr3_aa: CASSIFLEDYGYTF
cdr3_nt: TGTGCCAGTAGTATATTCTTGGAGGACTATGGCTACACCTTC

clone_size: .
v_call: TRBV7-9
d_call: .
j_call: TRBJ1-1
cdr3_length: 12
cdr3_aa: CASSLSGTEAFF
cdr3_nt: TGTGCCAGCAGCTTATCTGGGACTGAAGCTTTCTTT

clone_size: .
v_call: TRBV27
d_call: TRBD2
j_call: TRBJ2-7
cdr3_length: 14
cdr3_aa: CASSSSGRVYEQYF
cdr3_nt: TGTGCCAGCAGTTCTAGCGGGAGGGTCTACGAGCAGTACTTC

clone_size: .
v_call: TRBV11-3
d_call: .
j_call: TRBJ2-3
cdr3_length: 17
cdr3_aa: CASSPPLTGLRTDTQYF
cdr3_nt: TGTGCCAGCAGCCCCCCGCTTACTGGTTTGCGCACAGATACGCAGTATTTT

clone_size: once
v_call: TRBV6-1
d_call: TRBD2
j_call: TRBJ2-2
cdr3_length: 14
cdr3_aa: CASNKAGDTGELFF
cdr3_nt: TGTGCCAGCAATAAGGCGGGAGACACCGGGGAGCTGTTTTTT

clone_size: .
v_call: TRBV5-6
d_call: TRBD2
j_call: TRBJ2-4
cdr3_length: 13
cdr3_aa: CASSFGTSGFQYF
cdr3_nt: TGTGCCAGCAGCTTCGGGACTAGCGGGTTTCAGTACTTC

clone_size: .
v_call: TRBV5-6
d_call: .
j_call: TRBJ1-2
cdr3_length: 15
cdr3_aa: CASSLEGRLNYGYTF
cdr3_nt: TGTGCCAGCAGCTTGGAAGGCAGGCTAAACTATGGCTACACCTTC

clone_size: .
v_call: TRBV9
d_call: .
j_call: TRBJ1-2
cdr3_length: 16
cdr3_aa: CASSVTAGRDGYGYTF
cdr3_nt: TGTGCCAGCAGCGTAACCGCGGGGAGGGACGGCTATGGCTACACCTTC

clone_size: .
v_call: TRBV19
d_call: .
j_call: TRBJ2-7
cdr3_length: 11
cdr3_aa: CASSIEHEQYF
cdr3_nt: TGTGCCAGTAGTATCGAACACGAGCAGTACTTC

clone_size: .
v_call: TRBV28
d_call: .
j_call: TRBJ2-7
cdr3_length: 14
cdr3_aa: CASSFQGWSYEQYF
cdr3_nt: TGTGCCAGCAGTTTCCAGGGGTGGTCCTACGAGCAGTACTTC

clone_size: .
v_call: TRBV28
d_call: TRBD2
j_call: TRBJ2-7
cdr3_length: 17
cdr3_aa: CASSLSVAGDNSYEQYF
cdr3_nt: TGTGCCAGCAGTCTGTCGGTAGCGGGAGATAACTCCTACGAGCAGTACTTC

clone_size: once
v_call: TRBV13
d_call: TRBD2
j_call: TRBJ2-7
cdr3_length: 16
cdr3_aa: CASSLSSGLGSYEQYF
cdr3_nt: TGTGCCAGCAGCTTGTCTAGCGGCCTCGGCTCGTACGAGCAGTACTTC

clone_size: .
v_call: TRBV4-3
d_call: TRBD2
j_call: TRBJ2-7
cdr3_length: 17
cdr3_aa: CASSQERVGLAVYEQYF
cdr3_nt: TGCGCCAGCAGCCAAGAGCGGGTTGGGCTAGCGGTCTACGAGCAGTACTTC

clone_size: .
v_call: TRBV4-3
d_call: .
j_call: TRBJ1-1
cdr3_length: 15
cdr3_aa: CASSQEGGVTAEAFF
cdr3_nt: TGCGCCAGCAGCCAAGAAGGAGGGGTGACAGCTGAAGCTTTCTTT

clone_size: .
v_call: TRBV7-9
d_call: TRBD1
j_call: TRBJ2-7
cdr3_length: 14
cdr3_aa: CASSLGGQTYEQYF
cdr3_nt: TGTGCCAGCAGCTTAGGGGGACAGACCTACGAGCAGTACTTC

clone_size: .
v_call: TRBV27
d_call: .
j_call: TRBJ2-7
cdr3_length: 15
cdr3_aa: CASRGWWEDSYEQYF
cdr3_nt: TGTGCCAGCAGGGGATGGTGGGAGGACTCCTACGAGCAGTACTTC

clone_size: once
v_call: TRBV4-1
d_call: .
j_call: TRBJ1-1
cdr3_length: 16
cdr3_aa: CASSQDPWGDGTEAFF
cdr3_nt: TGCGCCAGCAGCCAAGATCCATGGGGGGATGGCACTGAAGCTTTCTTT

clone_size: .
v_call: TRBV11-2
d_call: TRBD2
j_call: TRBJ2-1
cdr3_length: 16
cdr3_aa: CASSLGTSGRADEQFF
cdr3_nt: TGTGCCAGCAGCCTCGGGACTAGCGGGAGGGCCGATGAGCAGTTCTTC

clone_size: .
v_call: TRBV5-6
d_call: TRBD2
j_call: TRBJ2-1
cdr3_length: 15
cdr3_aa: CASSLALAGGGEQFF
cdr3_nt: TGTGCCAGCAGCTTGGCTCTAGCGGGAGGCGGTGAGCAGTTCTTC

clone_size: .
v_call: TRBV28
d_call: .
j_call: TRBJ2-1
cdr3_length: 14
cdr3_aa: CASSRRDGNNEQFF
cdr3_nt: TGTGCCAGCAGTCGCCGGGACGGTAACAATGAGCAGTTCTTC

clone_size: .
v_call: TRBV28
d_call: TRBD2
j_call: TRBJ2-2
cdr3_length: 17
cdr3_aa: CASSPWTSGSLTGELFF
cdr3_nt: TGTGCCAGCAGTCCCTGGACTAGCGGGAGCCTTACCGGGGAGCTGTTTTTT

clone_size: .
v_call: TRBV19
d_call: TRBD1
j_call: TRBJ2-7
cdr3_length: 13
cdr3_aa: CASSDRVRGEQYF
cdr3_nt: TGTGCCAGTAGCGACAGGGTTAGGGGCGAGCAGTACTTC

clone_size: .
v_call: TRBV29-1
d_call: TRBD1
j_call: TRBJ2-2
cdr3_length: 14
cdr3_aa: CSVVGGQGAGELFF
cdr3_nt: TGCAGCGTTGTGGGGGGACAGGGTGCCGGGGAGCTGTTTTTT